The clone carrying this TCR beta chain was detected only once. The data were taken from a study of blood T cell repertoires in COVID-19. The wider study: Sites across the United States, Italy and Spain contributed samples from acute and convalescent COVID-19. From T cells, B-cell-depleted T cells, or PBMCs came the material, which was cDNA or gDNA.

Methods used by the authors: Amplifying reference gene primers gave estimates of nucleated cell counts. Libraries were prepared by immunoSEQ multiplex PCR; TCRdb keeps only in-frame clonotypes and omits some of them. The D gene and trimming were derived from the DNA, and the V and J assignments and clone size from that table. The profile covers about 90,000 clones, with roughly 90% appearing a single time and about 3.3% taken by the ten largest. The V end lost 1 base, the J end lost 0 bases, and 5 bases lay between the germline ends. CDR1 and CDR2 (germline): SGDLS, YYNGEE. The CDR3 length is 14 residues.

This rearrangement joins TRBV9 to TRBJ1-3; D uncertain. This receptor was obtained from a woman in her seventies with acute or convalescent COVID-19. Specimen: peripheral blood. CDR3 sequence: CASSVHSSGNTIYF. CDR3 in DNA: TGTGCCAGCAGCGTACACAGCTCTGGAAACACCATATATTTT.